The TCR beta chain under discussion was sequenced for a study of shared clonotypes between healthy human individuals (dated by TCRdb to the early 2020s). For context, the study as a whole: A couple of women and a few men aged 18 to 49 years were included in the cohort. For each donor, CD4 naive and CD4 memory were each run on three plates, CD8 naive on two plates, and CD8 memory on one plate. To estimate repertoire size and how much clonotype sharing occurs between individuals, the study deeply sequenced the blood TCR repertoires of five healthy adults. Libraries were prepared and TCR repertoires were sequenced by different laboratories using diverse techniques, in order to increase sequencing depth and limit assay-specific biases. Per donor, leukapheresis produced somewhere between about 0.94 and 9.5 billion PBMCs.

V loses 5 bases of germline sequence and J loses 6 bases, and the interval between the two ends is 10 bases. The CDR3, from cysteine to phenylalanine, totals 13 residues. Only CDR3 DNA remains: 39 bases, in frame from the first base. CDR1 and CDR2, looked up from the germline V gene (reference sequence), are LNHDA and SQIVND. In the case of this clone: Its antigen remains unidentified. It has no much larger one-base neighbor in the sample; base qualities were not kept.

Using the deep immunoSEQ assay, multiplex PCR amplified TCR CDR3 regions from genomic DNA. Extracted genomic DNA from each cell subset was distributed evenly across all wells of several immunoSEQ 96-well plates, and each plate was treated as a replicate. For sorted subsets, roughly 200 ng of genomic DNA, equivalent to 30,000 or so T cell genomes, went into each replicate PCR. Purified libraries were measured with a Qubit 3.0 fluorometer, size-checked on a Bioanalyzer 2100, and measured again with the KAPA Library Quantification kit. Every immunoSEQ 96-well plate was sequenced on a dedicated single-read 150-cycle Illumina NextSeq 550 flow cell. On the study's bioinformatics: Because only junctional sequences without quality scores were contained in the immunoSEQ output, filtering matching that applied to full-length reads could not be performed. Sequences were annotated with PyIR, a Python wrapper for IgBLAST v1.9, and V/J genes and CDR3 were assigned using IMGT germline references. Reads were removed for weak V/J assignments (E-value above 1e-6), missing CDR3, stop codons, out-of-frame junctions, or ambiguous translated residues. A V3J clonotype was defined by an identical inferred V gene, J gene, and CDR3 amino acid sequence. Percentage overlap between repertoires was calculated by dividing the number of shared unique clonotypes by the size of the smaller repertoire. RTK rarefaction, the Chao1 estimator, and Recon v2.1 estimates of unobserved clonotypes were used to assess repertoire richness. OLGA was used to compute generation probabilities for all TCRbeta clonotypes that the gDNA method yielded from a few donors. In TCRdb, the immuneACCESS table is reduced to in-frame sequences with V and J assigned. These tables do not hold every clone; where another copy was compared, an unresolved V gene accounts for under half, and the others remain unexplained. D and trimming come from the DNA, and the V and J calls and clone size come from that table. This sample lists 740,000 or so clones; 73% were detected once. Clones ranked in the top ten supply around 1.8% of the sample.

The donors were healthy, HIV-negative adults with no recently reported acute infections or vaccinations. Every donor was a Caucasian adult living in Nashville, Tennessee, USA. CD4+ T cells were enriched through magnetic negative selection, after which naive cells were positively selected on CD45RA and the remaining negative fraction served as the memory subset. After blood collection by leukapheresis, PBMCs were isolated using Ficoll-Histopaque density gradient centrifugation and then cryopreserved in the vapor phase of liquid nitrogen. Analytical flow cytometry was used to check the purity and quantity of each magnetically sorted T cell population. Genomic DNA was isolated from every sorted fraction and measured by UV absorbance on a Nanodrop 2000c. Beyond this particular receptor, the publication reports: The genetic and exposure-history diversity represented was limited by the small number of donors. Sharing across a handful of donors was observed for approximately 5% of naive CD4, around 3.5% of naive CD8, 2% to 2.5% of memory CD4, and around 0.4% of memory CD8 clonotypes. Based on pairwise subsampling, the degree of clonotype sharing among donors was expected to be affected by sequencing depth. Sampling was restricted to blood, and TCR repertoires in tissues likely differ from the TCR repertoires found in blood. Estimated clonotype richness was generally larger for naive than for memory subsets. Rarefaction of sorted-subset datasets indicated incomplete sequencing despite the large sequencing depth. Clonotypes shared by all four sorted-subset donors showed higher generation probabilities than non-shared clonotypes.

Rearrangement joined TRBV19 to TRBJ1-4; perhaps TRBD1 is the D gene, with 5 bases matching. Sample: memory CD4+ T cells sorted from blood. The cell subset or site label of this sample denotes: CD45RA-negative fraction. The receptor was isolated from a woman aged 30 to 39 in good health. The nucleotide sequence is given as TGTGCCAGTAGTTGGGCAGGGCATGAAAAACTGTTTTTT. Translated, this is CASSWAGHEKLFF.